Listed here are 11 T cell receptor beta chains from one sample, sequenced in a study of T cell responses to AZD1222 COVID-19 vaccine. Clones were read by immunoSEQ multiplex PCR, and TCRdb kept only the in-frame ones, dropping some. The sample shows roughly 100,000 clones, roughly 88% of them seen only once. The sample was peripheral blood, taken 28 days after the second AZD1222 dose. The receptors come from an adult who received the AZD1222 COVID-19 vaccine.

This clone has a single count. The genes are TRBV15 and TRBJ1-1, with 9 bases matching TRBD1. Trimming took 4 bases from V and 4 from J; bases not matched to a gene: 7. Germline assignment: CDR1 LNHNV and CDR2 YYDKDF (reference sequence). CDR3 length equals 15 residues. The CDR3 spells CATSTNRGRSTEAFF. The CDR3 region has the DNA TGTGCCACCAGCACAAACAGGGGGCGGAGCACTGAAGCTTTCTTT.

The chain combines TRBV6-5 with TRBJ1-2; 8 nucleotides align to TRBD1. Trimming cost V 0 bases and J 4 bases; bases outside gene matches: 4. This CDR3 is built from 15 residues. CDR1 MNHEY and CDR2 SVGAGI come from the germline V gene. CDR3 protein: CASSYSQTGGYGYTF. The CDR3 coding sequence is TGTGCCAGCAGTTACTCCCAAACAGGGGGCTATGGCTACACCTTC.

This clone has a single count. CDR3 nucleotides: TGTGCCAGCAGCTTACCGGGGGCAGATACGCAGTATTTT. Encoded protein: CASSLPGADTQYF. The chain couples TRBV13 to TRBJ2-3; D perhaps matches TRBD2 (6 bases). The CDR3 loop spans 13 amino acids. V was trimmed by 2 bases and J by 4 bases, leaving 7 bases between them. The germline V gene encodes CDR1 PRHDT and CDR2 FYEKMQ (reference sequence). Complete variable domain (other parts from reference TRBV13 and TRBJ2-3): AAGVIQSPRHLIKEKRETATLKCYPIPRHDTVYWYQQGPGQDPQFLISFYEKMQSDKGSIPDRFSAQQFSDYHSELNMSSLELGDSALYFCASSLPGADTQYFGPGTRLTVL.

The J gene is TRBJ2-7, the V gene TRBV3-1 (or the pseudogene TRBV3-2); no definite D call. Trimming removed 2 bases from V and 4 bases from J, with 18 bases in between. Germline CDR1 is LGHDT and CDR2 is YNNKEL (reference sequence). The CDR3 spans 16 residues. The CDR3 region has the DNA TGTGCCAGCAGCCAAAACCCGGGCCCCGCAGGTTACGAGCAGTACTTC. Its protein product is CASSQNPGPAGYEQYF.

The chain couples TRBV4-3 to TRBJ1-4, with a weak D call TRBD1 (5 bases). With 1 base removed from V and 5 bases from J, the gap between germline ends came to 11 bases. Germline V lookup: CDR1 LGHNA, CDR2 YSLEER. CDR3 size: 15 residues. The CDR3 DNA is TGCGCCAGCAGCCAAGGCGGGACGGGGAATGAAAAACTGTTTTTT. Translated: CASSQGGTGNEKLFF.

The V call is TRBV18, the J call TRBJ2-2; TRBD2 matches at 9 bases. The germline V gene encodes CDR1 KGHSH and CDR2 LQKENI. This CDR3 comprises 17 residues. Losses at the gene ends were 3 bases for V and 5 bases for J; bases not matched to a gene: 10. CDR3 region: CASSPRLAGLETGELFF. The CDR3 bases are TGTGCCAGCTCACCTCGGCTAGCGGGGCTTGAAACCGGGGAGCTGTTTTTT.

The V gene is TRBV29-1, the J gene TRBJ1-2, with D maybe TRBD1 (5 bases). Deletions cut 4 bases from V and 2 bases from J, with 11 bases between. Germline CDR1 is SQVTM and CDR2 is ANQGSEA. CDR3 length: 13 residues. In DNA, the CDR3 is TGCAGCGTTGGTACCAGGGCCAACTATGGCTACACCTTC. Protein sequence: CSVGTRANYGYTF.

The chain employs TRBV5-6 and TRBJ2-7; TRBD1 is a possible D gene (6 bases). CDR1 and CDR2 from the germline V gene are SGHDT and YYEEEE. V lost 5 bases, J lost 0 bases, and 15 bases lay in between. The CDR3 length is 15 residues. Here the CDR3 reads CASSPRGAASYEQYF. CDR3 bases: TGTGCCAGCAGTCCCAGGGGAGCCGCCTCCTACGAGCAGTACTTC.

CDR3 bases: TGTGCCAGCACCGAGGGGTTGGGGGCCCGAGAGACCCAGTACTTC. Its protein is CASTEGLGARETQYF. V gene TRBV9 combines with J gene TRBJ2-5; a weak D match, TRBD1 (6 bases). Per germline, CDR1 SGDLS and CDR2 YYNGEE. Trimming cost V 6 bases and J 4 bases, with 19 bases left between them. The CDR3 loop spans 15 amino acids.

The rearrangement joins TRBV11-2 to TRBJ1-3; D perhaps matches TRBD1 (5 bases). The CDR3 runs to 14 residues. CDR1 is SGHAT and CDR2 is FQNNGV in the germline V gene. The V and J ends lost 4 bases and 3 bases respectively, with 10 bases between them. Here the CDR3 DNA reads TGTGCCAGCAGCTCACCAGGGAATGGAAACACCATATATTTT. This codes for CASSSPGNGNTIYF.

The chain couples TRBV12-3 or TRBV12-4 to TRBJ2-3; D ambiguous. V was cut by 6 bases and J by 3 bases, with 7 bases left in between. The CDR3 is made up of 12 amino acids. CDR3 bases: TGTGCCAGCAGAGTTGGGACAGATACGCAGTATTTT. This translates into CASRVGTDTQYF.